These T cell receptor beta chains were read from a single sample in a study of blood T cell repertoires in COVID-19. Generated by immunoSEQ multiplex PCR, the TCRdb table keeps only in-frame clones and is missing some. The sample carries about 190,000 clones, around 80% recorded once. The sample taken for sequencing was peripheral blood. All receptors derive from a woman aged 45-65 years with acute or convalescent COVID-19. Both conserved end residues are part of each CDR3. Each record gives: V gene, D gene, J gene, clone size, CDR3 DNA, CDR3 protein. A D gene is named only where the DNA matches it firmly. Some rows have no size entry. The others give once, few or many, or a class for an expanded clone.

>TRBV6-5|TRBD1|TRBJ1-2|few
TGTGCCAGCAGACAGGGGGGAGAACGCTATGGCTACACCTTC
CASRQGGERYGYTF
>TRBV3-1/TRBV3-2|-|TRBJ1-6|few
TGTGCCAGCAGCCGGACATCCCCAAAAAGGGGTTCACCCCTCCACTTT
CASSRTSPKRGSPLHF
>TRBV20-1|-|TRBJ2-7|once
TGCAGTGCTGAACAGGCGTACGAGCAGTACTTC
CSAEQAYEQYF
>TRBV6-2/TRBV6-3|TRBD1|TRBJ2-7|-
TGTGCCAGCAGTCGGCAACCAGGGGGCTACGAGCAGTACTTC
CASSRQPGGYEQYF
>TRBV28|-|TRBJ2-7|-
TGTACCACCCAGGAACTCCACATCCAGCAGTACTTC
CTTQELHIQQYF
>TRBV7-2|TRBD1|TRBJ2-7|-
TGTGCCAGCAGCTCCCGTCAGGGGGCATACGAGCAGTACTTC
CASSSRQGAYEQYF
>TRBV5-5|TRBD2|TRBJ2-1|-
TGTGCCAGCAGCCCATGGGGGACTAGCGGGGCCTGGGGGCAGTTCTTC
CASSPWGTSGAWGQFF
>TRBV7-8|TRBD2|TRBJ2-5|-
TGTGCCAGCAGCTTAGGAGGACTAGCGGGCCACCAAGAGACCCAGTACTTC
CASSLGGLAGHQETQYF
>TRBV19|TRBD2|TRBJ2-1|few
TGTGCCACCATGACGCGGGAGTATGAGCAGTTCTTC
CATMTREYEQFF
>TRBV6-6|-|TRBJ1-1|-
TGTGCCAGCAGTTACTCCCAGGGGAGCACTGAAGCTTTCTTT
CASSYSQGSTEAFF
>TRBV5-1|TRBD1|TRBJ2-1|few
TGCGCCAGCAGCTCGGGACAGGGTTACAATGAGCAGTTCTTC
CASSSGQGYNEQFF
>TRBV5-1|-|TRBJ2-2|-
TGCGCCAGCAGCTTGGTACAGGGTGGCGGGGAGCTGTTTTTT
CASSLVQGGGELFF
>TRBV27|TRBD1|TRBJ1-5|-
TGTGCCAGCAGTGCCTTGGACAGGGAGAATCAGCCCCAGCATTTT
CASSALDRENQPQHF
>TRBV6-5|-|TRBJ1-5|-
TGTGCCAGCAGTCCCGACATTTTCGGCAATCAGCCCCAGCATTTT
CASSPDIFGNQPQHF
>TRBV7-8|TRBD1|TRBJ1-3|-
TGTGCCAGCAGCCTACACAGGGGGCTCTCTGGAAACACCATATATTTT
CASSLHRGLSGNTIYF
>TRBV28|-|TRBJ2-7|-
TGTGCCAGCAGTCTCCGCGGGGCGCAGCAGTACTTC
CASSLRGAQQYF
>TRBV7-2|TRBD2|TRBJ2-5|once
TGTGCCAGCAGCCCGCAACTAGCGGGAGGGCTAGGGGAGACCCAGTACTTC
CASSPQLAGGLGETQYF
>TRBV28|TRBD1|TRBJ1-4|-
TGTGCCACCAGACTAGCCGGGACAGGGGATGAAAAACTGTTTTTT
CATRLAGTGDEKLFF
>TRBV10-2|TRBD1|TRBJ1-5|once
TGCGCCAGCAGACCGGGACAGGGGGGAAGCAATCAGCCCCAGCATTTT
CASRPGQGGSNQPQHF
>TRBV9|TRBD1|TRBJ1-1|-
TGTGCCAGCAGCCCCTGGGACAGCAGGAACACTGAAGCTTTCTTT
CASSPWDSRNTEAFF
>TRBV19|TRBD2|TRBJ2-2|-
TGTGCCAGTAGACAACTCGGGGGGACGAACACCGGGGAGCTGTTTTTT
CASRQLGGTNTGELFF
>TRBV14|TRBD1|TRBJ1-6|-
TGTGCCAGCAGCCGAGGACAGGCTCACAATTCACCCCTCCACTTT
CASSRGQAHNSPLHF
>TRBV19|TRBD1|TRBJ2-6|once
TGTGCCAGTAGGGAGACAGGGGGGAAACTCTCTGGGGCCAACGTCCTGACTTTC
CASRETGGKLSGANVLTF
>TRBV6-5|-|TRBJ2-6|-
TGTGCCAGCAGCCAGGGTCGAGGGGCCAACGTCCTGACTTTC
CASSQGRGANVLTF
>TRBV10-3|-|TRBJ1-1|-
TGTGCCATCAGTGAGACAGGTACTGAAGCTTTCTTT
CAISETGTEAFF
>TRBV9|-|TRBJ2-5|-
TGTGCCAGCAGCGTAGCAGGGATTACCGAGACCCAGTACTTC
CASSVAGITETQYF
>TRBV6-5|TRBD1|TRBJ1-2|-
TGTGCCAGCAGGACCTGGACAGGGGATGGCTACACCTTC
CASRTWTGDGYTF
>TRBV5-6|TRBD1|TRBJ2-6|-
TGTGCCAGCAGCTTGGACGGGACAGGAAGTGGGGCCAACGTCCTGACTTTC
CASSLDGTGSGANVLTF
>TRBV11-2|TRBD1|TRBJ2-2|once
TGTGCCAGCAGCCCCAGGACAGGGAACACCGGGGAGCTGTTTTTT
CASSPRTGNTGELFF
>TRBV30|TRBD1|TRBJ1-3|-
TGTGCCTGGAGCGAAGGACAGGATGGAAACACCATATATTTT
CAWSEGQDGNTIYF
>TRBV19|TRBD1|TRBJ2-5|-
TGTGCCAGTAGTGGTACCGGGACAGCAAAAGAGACCCAGTACTTC
CASSGTGTAKETQYF
>TRBV5-1|TRBD1|TRBJ2-2|-
TGCGCCAGCAGCTTAACAGGGGCTCACACCGGGGAGCTGTTTTTT
CASSLTGAHTGELFF
>TRBV18|TRBD2|TRBJ2-1|-
TGTGCCAGCTCCCCTTTGACCCCAGGGACTAGCGGGAGCTACAATGAGCAGTTCTTC
CASSPLTPGTSGSYNEQFF
>TRBV6-5|-|TRBJ1-2|-
TGTGCCAGCAGTTACTTTCCGGGGAACTATGGCTACACCTTC
CASSYFPGNYGYTF
>TRBV24-1|-|TRBJ1-5|-
TGTGCCACCAGTGTGGGCCATAGCAATCAGCCCCAGCATTTT
CATSVGHSNQPQHF
>TRBV6-2/TRBV6-3|-|TRBJ2-3|-
TGTGCCAGCAGTTACGGGCCTGGCACAGATACGCAGTATTTT
CASSYGPGTDTQYF
>TRBV7-6|TRBD2|TRBJ2-3|-
TGTGCCAGCAGCCCAGGGGGTGTAGCGGGGGGCACTAGCACAGATACGCAGTATTTT
CASSPGGVAGGTSTDTQYF
>TRBV2|TRBD1|TRBJ1-3|-
TGTGCCAGCAGCCTGGGACAGCCTCGGATCGGAAACACCATATATTTT
CASSLGQPRIGNTIYF